The rows below give T cell receptor beta chains drawn from one sample of a study of human T cells and chemical hapten exposure. TCRdb fed the RACE reads into MiXCR, producing one record per CDR3 protein. Here the sample spans 300,000 to 450,000 distinct CDR3 sequences, roughly 6% being singletons. This specimen consisted of whole blood, obtained in connection with sensitization to the hapten diphenylcyclopropenone (DPC). The origin of the receptors is a woman between 18 and 29 years old with alopecia areata. Some clones in this sample may be carry-over from other donors' samples. CDR3s include the opening cysteine and the closing phenylalanine or tryptophan. Each record gives: V gene, clone size, D gene, J gene, CDR3 DNA, CDR3 protein. A D gene is named only where the DNA matches it firmly. Clone size, where shown, is once, few, many, or a class for clones that have expanded.

TRBV11-1	-	-	TRBJ2-2	TGTGCCAGCAGCTCATACCCGACCGGGGCGAACACCGGGGAGCTGTTTTTT	CASSSYPTGANTGELFF
TRBV29-1	-	TRBD2	TRBJ2-1	TGCAGCGTTTGCCGGGGGGACGCCTACAATGAGCAGTTCTTC	CSVCRGDAYNEQFF
TRBV20-1	many	-	TRBJ2-7	TGCAGTGCCCTTCTACCGGGCTGGGCGGGGAGTCGACCTTCCTACGAGCAGTACTTC	CSALLPGWAGSRPSYEQYF
TRBV6-5	many	-	TRBJ1-6	TGTGCCAGCACCCATTTACCTCAGGGAAGGGATTCACCCCTCCACTTT	CASTHLPQGRDSPLHF
TRBV10-3	-	TRBD1	TRBJ1-2	TGTGCCATCTTACGGGACAGGGAGGACTATGGCTACACCTTC	CAILRDREDYGYTF
TRBV6-5	few	-	TRBJ1-2	TGTGCCAGCAGTTACCTGTCGACAGCCTCTAACTATGGCTACACCTTC	CASSYLSTASNYGYTF
TRBV4-1	many	-	TRBJ2-7	TGCGCCAGCAGCCGGATACAGGGCTACGAGCAGTACTTC	CASSRIQGYEQYF
TRBV18	few	-	TRBJ1-4	TGTGCCAGCTCATCCAACGTAGGAGCTAATGAAAAACTGTTTTTT	CASSSNVGANEKLFF
TRBV18	few	-	TRBJ1-1	TGTGCCAGCTCACCAGTATGGCGGATGAACACTGAAGCTTTCTTT	CASSPVWRMNTEAFF
TRBV5-1	few	-	TRBJ1-2	TGCGCCAGCAGCTTAATGGGCAGAACCTATGGCTACACCTTC	CASSLMGRTYGYTF
TRBV20-1	few	TRBD1	TRBJ1-5	TGCAGTGCCAAAAAGGGACAGGACAATCAGCCCCAGCATTTT	CSAKKGQDNQPQHF
TRBV7-6	few	TRBD1	TRBJ1-5	TGTGCCAGCAGCTTAGTCGGGGGACAGGGAAATCAGCCCCAGCATTTT	CASSLVGGQGNQPQHF
TRBV11-1	few	TRBD1	TRBJ1-2	TGTGCCAGCAGGATCGACAGGGAGGACTATGGCTACACCTTC	CASRIDREDYGYTF
TRBV7-2	many	-	TRBJ1-3	TGTGCCAGCCCCGAAGGGGCAACAGGAAACACCATATATTTT	CASPEGATGNTIYF
TRBV2	-	-	TRBJ1-5	TGTGCCAGCAGCCCTGGGCTCCCCAATCAGCCCCAGCATTTT	CASSPGLPNQPQHF
TRBV3-1	-	-	TRBJ2-3	TGTGCCAGCAGCCCGAGACACCGCACAGATACGCAGTATTTT	CASSPRHRTDTQYF
TRBV9	few	TRBD2	TRBJ2-2	TGTGCCAGCAGCGTAGAAGGCCTAGCGGGCACCGGGGAGCTGTTTTTT	CASSVEGLAGTGELFF
TRBV11-2	-	-	TRBJ1-1	TGTGCCAGCAGCTTAGCTGCTTTCAGGCCAAACACTGAAGCTTTCTTT	CASSLAAFRPNTEAFF
TRBV9	-	TRBD1	TRBJ2-7	TGTGCCAGCAGCGTAGGGGACAGGCCCTACTACGAGCAGTACTTC	CASSVGDRPYYEQYF
TRBV7-9	few	TRBD2	TRBJ2-3	TGTGCCAGCAGCCCCGGACTAGCGGTATGGGGCACAGATACGCAGTATTTT	CASSPGLAVWGTDTQYF
TRBV4-3	few	-	TRBJ1-2	TGCGCCAGCAGCCATACCGGGGTGGGCTTCTATGGCTACACCTTC	CASSHTGVGFYGYTF
TRBV2	many	TRBD1	TRBJ2-1	TGTGCCAGCAGTAATCTTGACAGGGGGAAGTTCTTC	CASSNLDRGKFF
TRBV20-1	-	TRBD1	TRBJ1-1	TGCAGTGCCCCGAGGGACAGGGTGGACACTGAAGCTTTCTTT	CSAPRDRVDTEAFF
TRBV6-5	many	-	TRBJ2-5	TGTGCCAGCAGTCCGGGGAACCAAGAGACCCAGTACTTC	CASSPGNQETQYF
TRBV3-1	-	-	TRBJ1-6	TGTGCCAGCAGCCAAGATGGCGGGGAAAATTCACCCCTCCACTTT	CASSQDGGENSPLHF
TRBV4-3	many	-	TRBJ2-3	TGCGCCAGCGCCCGCAAGAGGGGGGGGGCCGGGGTAGATACGCAGTATTTT	CASARKRGGAGVDTQYF
TRBV3-1	many	-	TRBJ2-6	TGTGCCAGCAGCCAAACCGTGTCTGGGGCCAACGTCCTGACTTTC	CASSQTVSGANVLTF
TRBV7-9	many	-	TRBJ1-2	TGTGCCAGCAGCTTGCTTGGCCTTCCCCATAACCGCTATGGCTACACCTTC	CASSLLGLPHNRYGYTF
TRBV7-6	-	TRBD1	TRBJ2-7	TGTGCCAGCAGCCTAAACAGGGGAACTAGCTCCTACGAGCAGTACTTC	CASSLNRGTSSYEQYF
TRBV19	-	-	TRBJ2-1	TGTGCCAGTAGGGGGCGGGGGCTACCAAACAATGAGCAGTTCTTC	CASRGRGLPNNEQFF
TRBV6-1	few	-	TRBJ1-1	TGTGCCAGCAGTGAAGAAGGGGCCATGAACACTGAAGCTTTCTTT	CASSEEGAMNTEAFF
TRBV4-1	few	TRBD1	TRBJ1-5	TGCGCCAGCAGCCAGGGACAGGGGCAAGGTCAGCCCCAGCATTTT	CASSQGQGQGQPQHF
TRBV4-2	few	TRBD1	TRBJ1-1	TGTGCCAGCAGCCAGGGGATACAGGGGGGGGACGAAGCTTTCTTT	CASSQGIQGGDEAFF
TRBV4-3	many	-	TRBJ1-5	TGCGCCAGCAGCCAAGGTTTGAATCAGCCCCAGCATTTT	CASSQGLNQPQHF
TRBV7-9	few	-	TRBJ2-4	TGTGCCAGCAGCTTTTGGGGTCCGGCGGCTCGAGGGGACATTCAGTACTTC	CASSFWGPAARGDIQYF
TRBV20-1	-	-	TRBJ1-4	TGCAGTGCTAGAGATCAGGCAGGGGTTGAAGAAAAACTGTTTTTT	CSARDQAGVEEKLFF
TRBV12-5	-	-	TRBJ2-7	TGTGCTAGTGAACAGGGATCACCGGTTCCGGTCCCCTACGAGCAGTACTTC	CASEQGSPVPVPYEQYF
TRBV7-2	few	TRBD2	TRBJ2-5	TGTGCCAGCACCCTTTCTACTAGCGGGGGGGCCCAGTACTTC	CASTLSTSGGAQYF
TRBV28	-	TRBD1	TRBJ1-1	TGTGCCAACAGGAAATACGACAGGGGGGAAGCTTTCTTT	CANRKYDRGEAFF
TRBV6-5	many	-	TRBJ2-5	TGTGCCAGCAGTTACTCGCGGTACTCAGTGCAGGCCCTGAAAGAGACCCAGTACTTC	CASSYSRYSVQALKETQYF
TRBV20-1	many	TRBD1	TRBJ1-5	TGCAGTGGACAGGGAGGGAATCAGCCCCAGCATTTT	CSGQGGNQPQHF
TRBV7-9	many	-	TRBJ2-7	TGTGCCAGCAGCCATAGTACGGGATTTAACGAGCAGTACTTC	CASSHSTGFNEQYF
TRBV6-2/TRBV6-3	-	TRBD1	TRBJ1-5	TGTGCCAGCAGAGATCCGGGACAGAAATTCAATCAGCCCCAGCATTTT	CASRDPGQKFNQPQHF
TRBV18	-	TRBD2	TRBJ2-5	TGTGCCAGCTCACGCGGGACTAGCGGACAAGAGACCCAGTACTTC	CASSRGTSGQETQYF
TRBV20-1	-	-	TRBJ1-4	TGCAGTGCTAGACCACCCAGGGGACGGCCCAATGAAAAACTGTTTTTT	CSARPPRGRPNEKLFF
TRBV7-9	-	-	TRBJ2-1	TGTGCCAGCAGCACCGGGACTGACCTATTGGATGAGCAGTTCTTC	CASSTGTDLLDEQFF
TRBV7-2	-	TRBD1	TRBJ2-6	TGTGCCAGCAGCCCCCAGGGGGCCTCTGGGGCCAACGTCCTGACTTTC	CASSPQGASGANVLTF
TRBV12-3/TRBV12-4	-	-	TRBJ1-1	TGTGCCAGCAGTTTGGAGGACAGCGGAATCAACACTGAAGCTTTCTTT	CASSLEDSGINTEAFF